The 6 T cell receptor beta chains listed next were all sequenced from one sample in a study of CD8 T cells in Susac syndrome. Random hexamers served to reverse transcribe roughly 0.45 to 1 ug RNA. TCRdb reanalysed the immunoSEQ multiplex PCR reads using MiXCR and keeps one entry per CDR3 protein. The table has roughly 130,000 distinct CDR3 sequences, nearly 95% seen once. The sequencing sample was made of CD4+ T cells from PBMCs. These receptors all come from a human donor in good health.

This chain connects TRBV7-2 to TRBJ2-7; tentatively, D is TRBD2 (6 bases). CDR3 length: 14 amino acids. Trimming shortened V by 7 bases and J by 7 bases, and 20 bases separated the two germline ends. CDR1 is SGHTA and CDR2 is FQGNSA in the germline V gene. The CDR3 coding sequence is TGTGCCAGCACCCTGAGAACGGGAGCGCGGGAGCAGTACTTC. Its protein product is CASTLRTGAREQYF.

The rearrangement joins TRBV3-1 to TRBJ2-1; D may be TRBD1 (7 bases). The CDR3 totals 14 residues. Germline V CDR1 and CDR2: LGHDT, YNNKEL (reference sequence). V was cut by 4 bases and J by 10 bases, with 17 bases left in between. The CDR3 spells CASSLGQDREEQFF. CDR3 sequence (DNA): TGTGCCAGCAGCCTAGGACAGGACCGGGAGGAGCAGTTCTTC.

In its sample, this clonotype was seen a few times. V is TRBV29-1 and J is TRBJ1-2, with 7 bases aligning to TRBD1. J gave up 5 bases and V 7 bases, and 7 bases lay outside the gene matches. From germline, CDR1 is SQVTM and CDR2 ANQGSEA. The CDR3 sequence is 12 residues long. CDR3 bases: TGCAGCGCCGACAGGGTCGGGTATGGCTACACCTTC. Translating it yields CSADRVGYGYTF.

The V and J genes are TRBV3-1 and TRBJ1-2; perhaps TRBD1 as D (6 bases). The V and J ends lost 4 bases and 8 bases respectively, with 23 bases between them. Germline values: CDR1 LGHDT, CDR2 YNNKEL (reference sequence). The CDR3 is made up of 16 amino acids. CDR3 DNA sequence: TGTGCCAGCAGCCCTACGTCCGGGACACCGGGTGCGGGCTACACCTTC. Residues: CASSPTSGTPGAGYTF.

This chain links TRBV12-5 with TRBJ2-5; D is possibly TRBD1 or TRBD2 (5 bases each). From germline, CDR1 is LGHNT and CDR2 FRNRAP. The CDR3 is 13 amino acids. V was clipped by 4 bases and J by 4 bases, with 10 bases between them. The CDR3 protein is CASGSGAGETQYF. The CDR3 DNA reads TGTGCTAGTGGTTCTGGGGCGGGAGAGACCCAGTACTTC.

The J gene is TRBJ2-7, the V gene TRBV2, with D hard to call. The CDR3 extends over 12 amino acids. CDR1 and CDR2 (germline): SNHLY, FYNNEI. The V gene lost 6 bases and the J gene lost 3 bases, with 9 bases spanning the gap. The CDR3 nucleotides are TGTGCCAGCAGCCAGGACGGCTACGAGCAGTACTTC. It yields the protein CASSQDGYEQYF.